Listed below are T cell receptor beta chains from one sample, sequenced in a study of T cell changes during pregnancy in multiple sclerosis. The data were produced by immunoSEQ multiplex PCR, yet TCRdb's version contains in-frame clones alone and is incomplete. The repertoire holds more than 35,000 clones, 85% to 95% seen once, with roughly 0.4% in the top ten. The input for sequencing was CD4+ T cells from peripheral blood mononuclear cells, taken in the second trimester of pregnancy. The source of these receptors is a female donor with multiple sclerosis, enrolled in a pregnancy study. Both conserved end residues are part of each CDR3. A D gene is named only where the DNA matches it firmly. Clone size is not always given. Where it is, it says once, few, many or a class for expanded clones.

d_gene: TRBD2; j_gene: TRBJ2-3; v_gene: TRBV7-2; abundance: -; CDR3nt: TGTGCCAGCAGCCGGGGGGGGCTAGCGGGGGCAGATACGCAGTATTTT; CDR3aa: CASSRGGLAGADTQYF
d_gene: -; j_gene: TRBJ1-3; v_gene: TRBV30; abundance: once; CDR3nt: TGTGCCTGGAGAAGGAGCTCTGGAAACACCATATATTTT; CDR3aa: CAWRRSSGNTIYF
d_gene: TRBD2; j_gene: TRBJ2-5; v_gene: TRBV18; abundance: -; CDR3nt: TGTGCCAGCTCACCCTGGAAAGCGGGGGGGCAAGAGACCCAGTACTTC; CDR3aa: CASSPWKAGGQETQYF
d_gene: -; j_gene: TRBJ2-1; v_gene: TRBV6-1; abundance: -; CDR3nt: TGTGCCAGCAGTGCCGGGGACAATTCCAACAATGAGCAGTTCTTC; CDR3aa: CASSAGDNSNNEQFF
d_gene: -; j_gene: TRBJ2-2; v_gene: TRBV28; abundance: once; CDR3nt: TGTGCCAGCAGGAATAGTGTCGGGGAGCTGTTTTTT; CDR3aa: CASRNSVGELFF
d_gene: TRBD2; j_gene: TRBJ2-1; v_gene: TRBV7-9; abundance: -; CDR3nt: TGTGCCAGCAGTCAAGGACTAGCGGGAACTGAGCAGTTCTTC; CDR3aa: CASSQGLAGTEQFF
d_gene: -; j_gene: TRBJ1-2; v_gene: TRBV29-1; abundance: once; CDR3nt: TGCAGCGTTGAAGAGCAGGGTTTCGGGGGCTACACCTTC; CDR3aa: CSVEEQGFGGYTF
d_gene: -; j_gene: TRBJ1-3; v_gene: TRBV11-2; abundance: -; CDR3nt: TGTGCCAGCAGTTCAGGAAACACCATATATTTT; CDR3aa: CASSSGNTIYF
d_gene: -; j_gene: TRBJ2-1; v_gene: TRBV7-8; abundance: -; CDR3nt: TGTGCCAGCAGCCGTAGCGGAACCAATGAGCAGTTCTTC; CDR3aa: CASSRSGTNEQFF
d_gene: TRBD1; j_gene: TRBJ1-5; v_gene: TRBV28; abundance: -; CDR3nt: TGTGCCAGCAGGGAACAGGGGCATAGCAATCAGCCCCAGCATTTT; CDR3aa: CASREQGHSNQPQHF
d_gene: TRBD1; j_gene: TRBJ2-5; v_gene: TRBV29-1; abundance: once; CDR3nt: TGCAGCGCTAGCTGGACAGGGCAGGGGGAGACCCAGTACTTC; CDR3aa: CSASWTGQGETQYF
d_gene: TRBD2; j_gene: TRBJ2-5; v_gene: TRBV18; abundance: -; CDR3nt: TGTGCCAGCTCACCCCCCGGGACTAGGGGAGAGACCCAGTACTTC; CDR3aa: CASSPPGTRGETQYF
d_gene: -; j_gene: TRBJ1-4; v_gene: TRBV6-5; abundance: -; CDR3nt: TGTGCCAGCAGTTACTCTCCCAGGCAGGATGAAAAACTGTTTTTT; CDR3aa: CASSYSPRQDEKLFF
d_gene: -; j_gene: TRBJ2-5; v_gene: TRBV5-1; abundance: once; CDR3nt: TGCGCCAGCAGCTTAGGAACGGGACTCCTAGGGAGAGAGACCCAGTACTTC; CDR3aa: CASSLGTGLLGRETQYF
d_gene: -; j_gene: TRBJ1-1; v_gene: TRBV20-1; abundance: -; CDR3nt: TGCAGTGCTAGGGAGGACACTGAAGCTTTCTTT; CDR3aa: CSAREDTEAFF
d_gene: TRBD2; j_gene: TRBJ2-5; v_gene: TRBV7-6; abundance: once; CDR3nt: TGTGCCAGCAGCCGGGAATTTAGCGGGAGGGGGAGAGGAGAGACCCAGTACTTC; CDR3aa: CASSREFSGRGRGETQYF
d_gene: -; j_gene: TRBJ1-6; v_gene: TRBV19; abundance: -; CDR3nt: TGTGCCAGTCATGTTCACTATAATTCACCCCTCCACTTT; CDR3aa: CASHVHYNSPLHF
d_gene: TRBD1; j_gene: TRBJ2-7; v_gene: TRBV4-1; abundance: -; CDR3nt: TGCGCCAGCAGGCGGACAGGGAATTCCTACGAGCAGTACTTC; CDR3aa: CASRRTGNSYEQYF
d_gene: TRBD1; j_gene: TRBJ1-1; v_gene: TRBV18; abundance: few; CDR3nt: TGTGCCAGCTCACCACAGACAGGGGGTGAAGCTTTCTTT; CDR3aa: CASSPQTGGEAFF
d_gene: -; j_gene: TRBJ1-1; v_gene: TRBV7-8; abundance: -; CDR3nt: TGTGCCAGCAGCTCCCATGACAGGTTGATGAACACTGAAGCTTTCTTT; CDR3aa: CASSSHDRLMNTEAFF
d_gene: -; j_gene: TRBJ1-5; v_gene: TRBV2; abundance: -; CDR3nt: TGTGCCAGCACGAAAACATATAGCAATCAGCCCCAGCATTTT; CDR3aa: CASTKTYSNQPQHF
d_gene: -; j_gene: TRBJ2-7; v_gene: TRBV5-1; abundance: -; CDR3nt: TGCGCCAGCAGCTTGGTTGGACGGACTACCTACGAGCAGTACTTC; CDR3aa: CASSLVGRTTYEQYF